The clone carrying this TCR beta chain was detected a few times. The antigen is undetermined. This could be a read error, since a much larger clone is one nucleotide away. These data belong to a study of T-cell reconstitution after alpha-beta-depleted transplantation in children. The V end was cut by 3 bases, the J end by 1 base, with 6 bases between. The CDR3 totals 13 residues. Study-level points and caveats: The study traced high day-60 TCRbeta diversity in some patients to surviving recipient T cells and thymic progenitors. When one year had passed after transplant, most T-cell counts and diversity came from newly produced T cells. There were reportedly several hundred expanded graft clones from which alpha-beta T cells came about two months after transplant.

The TCRbeta library incorporated unique molecular identifiers. TCRdb used MiXCR to reprocess the PCR reads, holding one entry per CDR3 protein. The sample carries hundreds of thousands of distinct CDR3 sequences, about an eighth recorded once. The rearrangement joins TRBV12-3 or TRBV12-4 to TRBJ1-1, with no clear D. The TCR originated in a male patient younger than 18 who had a stem cell transplant for acute myeloid leukemia, so the T cells may come from the graft donor. The input for sequencing was PBMCs, mostly from graft donor cells, taken 360 days after TCRalphabeta/CD19-depleted stem cell transplant. CDR3 amino acids: CASSFTANTEAFF. CDR3 bases: TGTGCCAGCAGTTTCACAGCGAACACTGAAGCTTTCTTT.